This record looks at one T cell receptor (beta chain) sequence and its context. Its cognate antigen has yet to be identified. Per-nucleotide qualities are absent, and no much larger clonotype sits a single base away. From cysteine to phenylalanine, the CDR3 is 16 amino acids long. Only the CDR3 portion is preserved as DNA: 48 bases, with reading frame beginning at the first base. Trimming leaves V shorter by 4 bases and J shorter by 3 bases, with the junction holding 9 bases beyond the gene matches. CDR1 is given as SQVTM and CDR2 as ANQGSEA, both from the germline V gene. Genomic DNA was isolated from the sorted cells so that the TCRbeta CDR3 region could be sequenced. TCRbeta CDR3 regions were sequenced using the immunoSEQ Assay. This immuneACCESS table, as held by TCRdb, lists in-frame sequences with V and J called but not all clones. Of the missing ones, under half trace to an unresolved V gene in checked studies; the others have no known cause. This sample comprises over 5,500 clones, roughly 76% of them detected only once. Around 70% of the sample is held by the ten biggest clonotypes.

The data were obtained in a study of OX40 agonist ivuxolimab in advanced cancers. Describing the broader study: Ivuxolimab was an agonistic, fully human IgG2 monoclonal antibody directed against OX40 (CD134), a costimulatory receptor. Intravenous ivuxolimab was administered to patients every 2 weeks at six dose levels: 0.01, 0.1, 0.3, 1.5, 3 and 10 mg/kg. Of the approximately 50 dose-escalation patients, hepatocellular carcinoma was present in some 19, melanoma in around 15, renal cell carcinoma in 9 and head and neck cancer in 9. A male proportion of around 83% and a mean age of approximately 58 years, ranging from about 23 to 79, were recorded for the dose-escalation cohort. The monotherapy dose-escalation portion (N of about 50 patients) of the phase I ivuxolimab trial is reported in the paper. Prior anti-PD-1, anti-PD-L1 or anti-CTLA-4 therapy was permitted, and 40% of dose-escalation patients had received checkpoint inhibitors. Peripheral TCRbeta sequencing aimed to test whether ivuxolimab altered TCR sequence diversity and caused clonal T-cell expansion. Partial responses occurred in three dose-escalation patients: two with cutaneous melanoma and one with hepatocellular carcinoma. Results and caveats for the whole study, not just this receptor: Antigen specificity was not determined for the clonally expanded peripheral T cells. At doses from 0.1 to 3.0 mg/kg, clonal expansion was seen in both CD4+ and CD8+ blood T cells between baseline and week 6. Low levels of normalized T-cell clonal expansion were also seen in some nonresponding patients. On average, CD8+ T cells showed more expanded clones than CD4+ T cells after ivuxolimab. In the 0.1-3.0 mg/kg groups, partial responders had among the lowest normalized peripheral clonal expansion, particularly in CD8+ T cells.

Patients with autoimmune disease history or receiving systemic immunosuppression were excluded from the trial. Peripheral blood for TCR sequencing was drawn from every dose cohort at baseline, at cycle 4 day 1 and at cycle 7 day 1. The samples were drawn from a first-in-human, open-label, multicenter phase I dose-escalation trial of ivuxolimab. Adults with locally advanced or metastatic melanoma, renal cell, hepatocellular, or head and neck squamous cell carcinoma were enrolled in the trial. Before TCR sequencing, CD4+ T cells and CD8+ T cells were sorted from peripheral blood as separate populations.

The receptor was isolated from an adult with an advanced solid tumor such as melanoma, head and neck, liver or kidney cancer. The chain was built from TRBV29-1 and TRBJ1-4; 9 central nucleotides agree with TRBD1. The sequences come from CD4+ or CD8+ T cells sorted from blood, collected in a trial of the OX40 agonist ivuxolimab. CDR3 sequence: CSVVFGTGNPNEKLFF. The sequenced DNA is TGCAGCGTTGTCTTCGGGACAGGGAACCCTAATGAAAAACTGTTTTTT.